These 17 T cell receptor beta chains were all obtained from the same sample, sequenced in a study of blood T cell repertoires in COVID-19. Sequencing used immunoSEQ multiplex PCR; TCRdb keeps in-frame clones, though not all of them. Of a few hundred thousand clones in the sample, 88% are singletons; the top ten hold about 0.7%. The specimen sequenced was peripheral blood. Receptors were obtained from a human donor in a cohort sampled during active COVID-19.

The chain is built from TRBV10-3 and TRBJ2-7; 7 bases agree with TRBD2. In germline, CDR1 is ENHRY, CDR2 SYGVKD. Trimming took 0 bases from V and 3 from J; bases not matched to a gene: 5. The CDR3 runs to 15 residues. CDR3 nucleotide sequence: TGTGCCATCAGTGAGTCCGGGGGGAGGGTCTACGAGCAGTACTTC. Protein sequence: CAISESGGRVYEQYF.

The chain links TRBV19 to TRBJ2-7; weak D call: TRBD1 (6 bases). Looked up from germline, CDR1 is LNHDA and CDR2 is SQIVND (reference sequence). The CDR3 consists of 15 residues. Trimming removed 4 bases from V and 0 bases from J, with 13 bases in between. The CDR3 protein is CASSSLGQSSYEQYF. The CDR3 nucleotides are TGTGCCAGTAGTAGTCTAGGACAGAGCTCCTACGAGCAGTACTTC.

The sample holds one count of this clone. The V gene is TRBV2, the J gene TRBJ2-1; 7 bases fit TRBD1. The CDR3 consists of 14 residues. The ends lost 6 bases at V and 1 base at J; junction bases unmatched: 3. The V gene's germline CDR1 is SNHLY and CDR2 FYNNEI. The CDR3: CASRVGQSYNEQFF. CDR3 DNA sequence: TGTGCCAGCAGAGTGGGACAGTCCTACAATGAGCAGTTCTTC.

The rearrangement joins TRBV6-6 to TRBJ1-5; D perhaps matches TRBD1 (6 bases). The V gene lost 2 bases and the J gene lost 4 bases, with 12 bases spanning the gap. The germline V gene has CDR1 MNHNY and CDR2 SVGAGI (reference sequence). This CDR3 spans 15 amino acids. CDR3 loop: CASSYPGTSNQPQHF. The DNA for the CDR3 is TGTGCCAGCAGTTACCCCGGGACATCAAATCAGCCCCAGCATTTT.

The chain has TRBV6-5 and TRBJ2-1, with 12 bases aligning to TRBD2. V shed 5 bases, J shed 4 bases, and the junction held 3 bases outside the gene matches. The CDR3 is made up of 15 amino acids. CDR1 and CDR2 from the germline V gene are MNHEY and SVGAGI. In DNA, the CDR3 is TGTGCCAGCAGTCTGACTAGCGGGAGATACAATGAGCAGTTCTTC. Protein product: CASSLTSGRYNEQFF.

This chain links TRBV5-5 with TRBJ1-1; D not certain. The CDR3 contains 16 residues. Trimming cost V 4 bases and J 3 bases, with 19 bases left between them. Germline V lookup: CDR1 SGHKS, CDR2 YYEKEE (reference sequence). This chain's CDR3 is CASSPTRPRVDTEAFF. The CDR3 region has the DNA TGTGCCAGCAGCCCGACTCGGCCTCGGGTGGACACTGAAGCTTTCTTT. Complete variable domain (other parts from reference TRBV5-5 and TRBJ1-1): DAGVTQSPTHLIKTRGQQVTLRCSPISGHKSVSWYQQVLGQGPQFIFQYYEKEERGRGNFPDRFSARQFPNYSSELNVNALLLGDSALYLCASSPTRPRVDTEAFFGQGTRLTVV.

This sequence joins TRBV19 and TRBJ1-3; D may be TRBD1 (6 bases). Germline V lookup: CDR1 LNHDA, CDR2 SQIVND (reference sequence). The V gene lost 5 bases and the J gene lost 3 bases, with 11 bases spanning the gap. This CDR3 spans 14 amino acids. CDR3 in amino acids: CASSYQGLGNTIYF. In nucleotides, the CDR3 is TGTGCCAGTAGTTACCAGGGGCTTGGAAACACCATATATTTT.

This chain joins TRBV4-3 and TRBJ2-5; 8 bases map to TRBD2. The J segment lost 5 bases and the V segment lost 4 bases, leaving 9 bases of the junction unmatched. Germline CDR1 is LGHNA and CDR2 is YSLEER. The CDR3 contains 15 residues. The DNA for the CDR3 is TGCGCCAGCAGCCGTTACGGGGGGGCGGGGGAGACCCAGTACTTC. Its protein is CASSRYGGAGETQYF.

The chain uses TRBV10-3 and TRBJ1-2; tentatively, D is TRBD1 (6 bases). This CDR3 contains 15 residues. The germline V and J ends were trimmed by 7 bases and 2 bases, with 17 bases remaining between them. Per the germline V gene, CDR1 is ENHRY and CDR2 is SYGVKD. The CDR3: CAIKGVDGANYGYTF. CDR3 nucleotide sequence: TGTGCCATCAAGGGGGTGGACGGAGCGAACTATGGCTACACCTTC.

Only one count was recorded for this clone. V and J are TRBV7-3 and TRBJ2-2; the D is unclear. Between the trimmed V and J ends, which lost 5 bases and 6 bases, there was a span of 13 bases. The germline V gene encodes CDR1 SGHTA and CDR2 FQGTGA. CDR3 length: 14 amino acids. In DNA, the CDR3 is TGTGCCAGCAGCGAGCACCCCGGGTCCGGGGAGCTGTTTTTT. Protein sequence: CASSEHPGSGELFF.

The chain employs TRBV30 and TRBJ2-7; 9 bases map to TRBD1. The CDR3 extends over 14 amino acids. With 6 bases clipped from V and 2 bases from J, the junction kept 8 bases outside the gene matches. CDR1 GTSNPN and CDR2 SVGIG come from the germline V gene (reference sequence). The CDR3 DNA sequence: TGTGCCTGCACCTCCGGGACAGGGCCCTACGAGCAGTACTTC. This encodes CACTSGTGPYEQYF.

CDR3 residues: CASSLEPARQETQYF. The CDR3 DNA sequence: TGTGCCAGCAGCTTAGAGCCAGCCAGGCAAGAGACCCAGTACTTC. This rearrangement joins TRBV11-2 to TRBJ2-5; D is ambiguous. V gave up 0 bases and J gave up 2 bases, with 10 bases separating them. This CDR3 comprises 15 residues. Looked up from germline, CDR1 is SGHAT and CDR2 is FQNNGV.

This chain joins TRBV9 and TRBJ1-3; D is unresolved. V was pared by 3 bases and J by 0 bases, with 13 bases between. The CDR3 consists of 16 residues. Germline CDR1 reads SGDLS; CDR2 reads YYNGEE. The CDR3 sequence: CASSASGLVSGNTIYF. For the CDR3, the DNA is TGTGCCAGCAGCGCCTCCGGACTGGTCTCTGGAAACACCATATATTTT. Full variable domain (remainder filled in from reference TRBV9 and TRBJ1-3): DSGVTQTPKHLITATGQRVTLRCSPRSGDLSVYWYQQSLDQGLQFLIQYYNGEERAKGNILERFSAQQFPDLHSELNLSSLELGDSALYFCASSASGLVSGNTIYFGEGSWLTVV.

The rearrangement uses TRBV3-1 (or the pseudogene TRBV3-2) and TRBJ2-1; 9 bases match TRBD2. The trim removed 6 bases at V and 4 bases at J, leaving 7 bases unmatched. Germline assignment: CDR1 LGHDT and CDR2 YNNKEL (reference sequence). This CDR3 is 15 amino acids long. CDR3 sequence reads: CASRPTSGPYNEQFF. The CDR3 DNA follows: TGTGCCAGCAGACCTACTAGCGGGCCATACAATGAGCAGTTCTTC.

V usage is TRBV6-1 and J usage is TRBJ2-7, with unresolved D. Deletions cut 2 bases from V and 5 bases from J, with 13 bases between. In germline, CDR1 is MNHNS, CDR2 SASEGT. The CDR3 length is 14 residues. The CDR3 region is CASSELTVRNEQYF. Written as DNA, the CDR3 is TGTGCCAGCAGTGAACTAACAGTTCGGAACGAGCAGTACTTC.

The V call is TRBV5-4, the J call TRBJ2-7; 11 nucleotides match TRBD2. CDR3 size: 15 residues. In germline, CDR1 is SGHNT, CDR2 YYREEE (reference sequence). V shed 3 bases and J 3 bases; nucleotides not matched to a gene: 5. In nucleotides, the CDR3 is TGTGCCAGCAGCTCCACCGGACTAGCGGGCTACGAGCAGTACTTC. Its translation: CASSSTGLAGYEQYF.

V usage is TRBV6-8 and J usage is TRBJ2-6; 11 bases fit TRBD1. J gave up 2 bases and V 7 bases, and 7 bases lay outside the gene matches. CDR3 length equals 17 residues. The germline V gene has CDR1 MNHGY and CDR2 SAAAGT. In DNA form, the CDR3 reads TGTGCCAGCACCTGGGACAGGGGGGCGGCTGGGGCCAACGTCCTGACTTTC. Translation: CASTWDRGAAGANVLTF.